This T cell receptor beta chain came from a study of blood T cell repertoires in COVID-19 (TCRdb year 2020). In the study overall: The collaborator samples originated in the United States, Italy and Spain and spanned the acute and convalescent phases of COVID-19. The prospective study material was composed of cDNA or gDNA derived from T cells, B-cell-depleted T cells, or PBMCs. The dataset comprised deeply sampled blood TCRbeta repertoires from subjects exposed to, actively infected with, or recovered from COVID-19. A freely available public database, intended as a resource for researchers studying the immune response to SARS-CoV-2, is where the repertoires were released. Samples came from the ongoing ImmuneRACE study (first 160 participants) plus 1,254 subjects from 6 global collaborators. Nearly every sample came with metadata listing a de-identified subject ID, COVID-19 status, age in years and sex. Where HLA class I and class II types were available, the types were taken from metadata supplied by the sample provider, not from assay-based typing.

TCRbeta CDR3 regions were amplified from genomic DNA by means of the immunoSEQ Assay, a bias-controlled multiplex PCR. The published analysis was carried out like this. The number of nucleated cells in each sample was estimated by amplification of reference gene primers within the assay. To quantify the absolute abundance of each unique TCRbeta CDR3 rearrangement, sequence reads were collapsed and filtered. For each sample, productive Simpson clonality was calculated as the square root of Simpson's diversity index across productive rearrangements. Drawn from immuneACCESS, this table holds only the in-frame rearrangements with V and J called that TCRdb kept. Clones are partly lost; checked studies trace under half to an unresolved V gene and leave the rest unexplained. From that table come the V and J calls and clone size; the DNA was used to work out D and trimming. Present in this sample are approximately 260,000 clones, roughly 91% of which were seen just once. The leading ten clones occupy 1.9% of the sample.

Overall results and qualifications from the work: The quantity of clinical and demographic metadata differed by source and by participant and was supplied without curation.

Participants in the prospective study were enrolled through a virtual design, were aged about 18 to 89 years, and lived in approximately 25 United States geographic areas. In the prospective study, participants were assigned to cohorts based on the clinical history participants reported in a screening survey and a study questionnaire. Recovered participants in ImmuneRACE Cohort 3 were defined by two consecutive negative NP/OP PCR tests, clearance by a healthcare professional, or resolution of symptoms. Mobile phlebotomists in the prospective study collected whole blood, serum and a nasopharyngeal or oropharyngeal swab from every participant. Participants in the prospective study had the option to provide additional blood draws and questionnaires over a 2-month period. Before DNA extraction, prospective study blood samples were shipped either frozen or at room temperature. For this chain, trimming is 4 bases at the V end and 6 bases at the J end, and the number of junction bases without a gene match is 4. There are 14 amino acids in the CDR3, from cysteine to phenylalanine inclusive. CDR3 DNA only is kept here, 42 bases in frame from base 1. In the germline V gene (reference sequence), CDR1 corresponds to SEHNR and CDR2 to FQNEAQ.

Details on this clone: The antigen it recognizes is unknown. Per-nucleotide qualities are absent, and no much larger clonotype sits a single base away.

Recombination linked TRBV7-9 to TRBJ1-5; 9 central bases correspond to TRBD1. Input material: PBMCs or T cells enriched from blood (not recorded which). The clonotype comes from a woman in her sixties who had recovered from COVID-19. CDR3 loop: CASSSTGGGQPQHF. The nucleotide sequence is TGTGCCAGCAGCTCCACAGGGGGCGGTCAGCCCCAGCATTTT. The variable domain in full, with residues beyond the CDR3 obtained from the reference TRBV7-9 and TRBJ1-5 genes, is DTGVSQNPRHKITKRGQNVTFRCDPISEHNRLYWYRQTLGQGPEFLTYFQNEAQLEKSRLLSDRFSAERPKGSFSTLEIQRTEQGDSAMYLCASSSTGGGQPQHFGDGTRLSIL.